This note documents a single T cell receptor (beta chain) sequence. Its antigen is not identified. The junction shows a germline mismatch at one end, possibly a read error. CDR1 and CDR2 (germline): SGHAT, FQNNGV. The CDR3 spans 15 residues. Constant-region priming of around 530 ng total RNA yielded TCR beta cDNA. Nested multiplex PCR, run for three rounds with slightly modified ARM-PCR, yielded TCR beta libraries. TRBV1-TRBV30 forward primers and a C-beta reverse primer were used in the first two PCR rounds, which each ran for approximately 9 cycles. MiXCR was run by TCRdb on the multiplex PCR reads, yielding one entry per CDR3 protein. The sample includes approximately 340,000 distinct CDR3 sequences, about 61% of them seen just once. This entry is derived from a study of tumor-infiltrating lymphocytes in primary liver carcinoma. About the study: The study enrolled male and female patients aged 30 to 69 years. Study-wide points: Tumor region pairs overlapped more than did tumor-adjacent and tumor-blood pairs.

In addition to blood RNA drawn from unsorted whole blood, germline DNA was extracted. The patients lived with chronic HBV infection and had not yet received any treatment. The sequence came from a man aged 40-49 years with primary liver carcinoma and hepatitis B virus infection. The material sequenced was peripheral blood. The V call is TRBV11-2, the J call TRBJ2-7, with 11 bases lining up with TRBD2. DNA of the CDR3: TGTGACAGCAGCCCAAGACTAGCGGGAACCTACGAGCAGTACTTT. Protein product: CDSSPRLAGTYEQYF. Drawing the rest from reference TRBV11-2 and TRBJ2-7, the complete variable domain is EAGVAQSPRYKIIEKRQSVAFWCNPISGHATLYWYQQILGQGPKLLIQFQNNGVVDDSQLPKDRFSAERLKGVDSTLKIQPAKLEDSAVYLCDSSPRLAGTYEQYFGPGTRLTVT.